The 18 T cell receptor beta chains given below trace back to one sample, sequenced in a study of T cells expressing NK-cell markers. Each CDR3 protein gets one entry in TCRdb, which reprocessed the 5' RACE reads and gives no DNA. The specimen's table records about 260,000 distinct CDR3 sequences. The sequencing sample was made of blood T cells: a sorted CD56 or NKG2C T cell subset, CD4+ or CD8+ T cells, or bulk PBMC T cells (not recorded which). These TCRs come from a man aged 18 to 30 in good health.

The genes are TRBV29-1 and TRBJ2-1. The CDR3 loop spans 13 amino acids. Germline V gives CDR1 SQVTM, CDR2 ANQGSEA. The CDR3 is CSLASSSYNEQFF.

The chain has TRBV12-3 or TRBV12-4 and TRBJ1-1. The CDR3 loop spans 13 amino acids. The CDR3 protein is CAALYLGDAEAFF.

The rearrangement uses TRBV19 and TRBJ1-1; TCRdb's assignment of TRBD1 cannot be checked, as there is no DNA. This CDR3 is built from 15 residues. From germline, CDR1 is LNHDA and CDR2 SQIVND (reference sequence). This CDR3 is CASYGQGFLGTEAFF. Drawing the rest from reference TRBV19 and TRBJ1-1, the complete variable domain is DGGITQSPKYLFRKEGQNVTLSCEQNLNHDAMYWYRQDPGQGLRLIYYSQIVNDFQKGDIAEGYSVSREKKESFPLTVTSAQKNPTAFYLCASYGQGFLGTEAFFGQGTRLTVV.

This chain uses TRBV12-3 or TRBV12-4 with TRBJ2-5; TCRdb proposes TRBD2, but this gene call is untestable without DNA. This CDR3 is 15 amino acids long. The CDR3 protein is CASTETSRFQETQYF.

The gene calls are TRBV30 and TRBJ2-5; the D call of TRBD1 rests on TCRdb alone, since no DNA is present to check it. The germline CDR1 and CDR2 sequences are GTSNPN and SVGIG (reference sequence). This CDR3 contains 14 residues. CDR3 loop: CAHDGGANQETQYF.

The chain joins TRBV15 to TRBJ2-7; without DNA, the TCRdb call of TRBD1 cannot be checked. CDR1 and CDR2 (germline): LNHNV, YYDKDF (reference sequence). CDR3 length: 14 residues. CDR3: CATSRDGRGGEQYF.

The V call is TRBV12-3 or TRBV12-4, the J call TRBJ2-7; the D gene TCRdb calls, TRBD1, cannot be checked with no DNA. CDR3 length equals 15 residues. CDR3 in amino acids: CASSPSRDRGHEQYF.

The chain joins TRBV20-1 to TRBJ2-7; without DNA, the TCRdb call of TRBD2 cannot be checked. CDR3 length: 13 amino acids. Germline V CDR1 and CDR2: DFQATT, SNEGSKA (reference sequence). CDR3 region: CSVELAGVHEQYF.

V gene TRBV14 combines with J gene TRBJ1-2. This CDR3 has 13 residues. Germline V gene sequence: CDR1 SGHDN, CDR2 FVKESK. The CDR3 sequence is CASSQDVSYGYTF. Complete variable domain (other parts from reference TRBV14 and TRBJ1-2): EAGVTQFPSHSVIEKGQTVTLRCDPISGHDNLYWYRRVMGKEIKFLLHFVKESKQDESGMPNNRFLAERTGGTYSTLKVQPAELEDSGVYFCASSQDVSYGYTFGSGTRLTVV.

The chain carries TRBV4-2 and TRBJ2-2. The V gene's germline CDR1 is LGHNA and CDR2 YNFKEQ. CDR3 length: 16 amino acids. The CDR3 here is CASSQEAAANTGELFF.

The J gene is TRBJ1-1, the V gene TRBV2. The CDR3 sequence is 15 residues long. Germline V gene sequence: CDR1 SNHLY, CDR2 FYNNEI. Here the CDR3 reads CASSEAGRGNTEAFF.

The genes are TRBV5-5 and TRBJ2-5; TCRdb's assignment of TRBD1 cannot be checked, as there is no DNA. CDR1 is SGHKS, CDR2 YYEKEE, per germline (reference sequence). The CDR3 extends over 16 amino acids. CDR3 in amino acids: CASSSLSGSGWETQYF.

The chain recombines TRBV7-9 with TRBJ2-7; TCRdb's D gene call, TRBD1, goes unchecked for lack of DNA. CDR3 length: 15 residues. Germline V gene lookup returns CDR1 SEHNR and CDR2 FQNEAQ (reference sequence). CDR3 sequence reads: CASSLLSPGGYEQYF.

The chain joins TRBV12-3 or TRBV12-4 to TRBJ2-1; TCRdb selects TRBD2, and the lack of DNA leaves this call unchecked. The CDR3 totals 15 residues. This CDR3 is CASSSGPVVGNEQFF.

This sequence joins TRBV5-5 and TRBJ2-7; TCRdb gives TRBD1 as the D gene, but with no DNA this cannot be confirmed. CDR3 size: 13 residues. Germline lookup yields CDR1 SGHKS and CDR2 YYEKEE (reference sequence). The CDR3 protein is CASSTRDSYEQYF.

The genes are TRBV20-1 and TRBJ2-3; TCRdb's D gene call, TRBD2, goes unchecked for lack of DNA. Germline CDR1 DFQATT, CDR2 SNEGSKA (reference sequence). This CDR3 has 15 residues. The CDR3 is CSARELAAARGTQYF.

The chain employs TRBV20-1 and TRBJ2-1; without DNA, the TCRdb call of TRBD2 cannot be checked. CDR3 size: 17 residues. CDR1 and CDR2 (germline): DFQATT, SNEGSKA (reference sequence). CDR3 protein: CSARPTQPPSSYNEQFF.

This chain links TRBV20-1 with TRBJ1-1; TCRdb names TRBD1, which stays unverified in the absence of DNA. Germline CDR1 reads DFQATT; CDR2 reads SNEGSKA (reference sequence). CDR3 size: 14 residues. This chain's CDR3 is CSATKTGGGTEAFF.